This TCR beta chain was observed in a study of beta chain features in type 1 diabetes. Looking at the study overall: Age, gender and cell yields were similar between patients and healthy donors. Sorted cells numbering some 110 million were examined across all samples.

Sorting produced populations that all topped 95% purity. What was sequenced were expressed TCRB transcripts, since all of the isolated RNA had been reverse transcribed. Some clones are missing from TCRdb's copy, which holds only in-frame ones; the method was immunoSEQ multiplex PCR. The sample includes hundreds of thousands of clones, over 25% of them seen just once. This TCR derives from a man in his late teens or twenties in good health. Sample: naive CD4+ T cells from blood.

CDR3: CASSLNRAQRYNEQFF. CDR3 nucleotide sequence: TGTGCCAGCAGCTTAAACCGCGCCCAGAGATACAATGAGCAGTTCTTC. The chain employs TRBV7-2 and TRBJ2-1, with no clear D. The germline V and J ends were trimmed by 2 bases and 4 bases, with 15 bases remaining between them. Germline assignment: CDR1 SGHTA and CDR2 FQGNSA. The CDR3 loop spans 16 amino acids.